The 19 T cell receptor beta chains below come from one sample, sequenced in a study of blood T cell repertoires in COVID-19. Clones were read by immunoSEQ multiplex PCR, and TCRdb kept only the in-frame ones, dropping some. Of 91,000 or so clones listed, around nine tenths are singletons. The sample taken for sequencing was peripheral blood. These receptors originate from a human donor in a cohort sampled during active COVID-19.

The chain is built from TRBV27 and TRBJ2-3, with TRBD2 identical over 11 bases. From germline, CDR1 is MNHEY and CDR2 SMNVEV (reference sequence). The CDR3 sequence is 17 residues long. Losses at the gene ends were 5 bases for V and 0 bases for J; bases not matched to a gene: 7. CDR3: CASSESSGRDSTDTQYF. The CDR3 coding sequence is TGTGCCAGCAGTGAAAGTAGCGGGAGGGATAGCACAGATACGCAGTATTTT.

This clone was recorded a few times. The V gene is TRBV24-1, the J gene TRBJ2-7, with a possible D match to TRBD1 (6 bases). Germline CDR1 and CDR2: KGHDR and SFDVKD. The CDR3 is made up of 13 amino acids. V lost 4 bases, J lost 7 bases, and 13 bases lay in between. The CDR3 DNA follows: TGTGCCACCAGTGACCCTGGACAGTCAGAGCAGTACTTC. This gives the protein CATSDPGQSEQYF.

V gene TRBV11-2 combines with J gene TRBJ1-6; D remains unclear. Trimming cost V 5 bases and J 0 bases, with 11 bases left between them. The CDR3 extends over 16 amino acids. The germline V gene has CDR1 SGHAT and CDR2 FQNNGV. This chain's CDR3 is CASSPREYSYNSPLHF. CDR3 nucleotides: TGTGCCAGCAGCCCCCGGGAGTACTCCTATAATTCACCCCTCCACTTT.

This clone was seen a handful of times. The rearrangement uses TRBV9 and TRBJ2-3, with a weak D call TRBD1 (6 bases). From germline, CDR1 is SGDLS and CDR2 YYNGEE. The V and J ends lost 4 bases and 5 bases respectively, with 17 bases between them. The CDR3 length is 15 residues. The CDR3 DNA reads TGTGCCAGCAGCCCCTCCGGGACATCGCAAGATACGCAGTATTTT. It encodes CASSPSGTSQDTQYF.

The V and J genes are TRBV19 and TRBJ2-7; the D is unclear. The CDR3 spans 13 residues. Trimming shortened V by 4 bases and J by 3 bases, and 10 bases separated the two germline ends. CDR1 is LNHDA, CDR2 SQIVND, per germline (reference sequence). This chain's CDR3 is CASSTDWNYEQYF. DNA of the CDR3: TGTGCCAGTAGTACCGACTGGAACTACGAGCAGTACTTC.

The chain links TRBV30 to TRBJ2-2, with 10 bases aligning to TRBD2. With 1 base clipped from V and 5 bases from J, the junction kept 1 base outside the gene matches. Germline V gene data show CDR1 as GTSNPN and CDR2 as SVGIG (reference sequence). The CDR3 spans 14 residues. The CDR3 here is CAWSAGLATGELFF. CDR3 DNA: TGTGCCTGGAGTGCGGGACTAGCGACCGGGGAGCTGTTTTTT.

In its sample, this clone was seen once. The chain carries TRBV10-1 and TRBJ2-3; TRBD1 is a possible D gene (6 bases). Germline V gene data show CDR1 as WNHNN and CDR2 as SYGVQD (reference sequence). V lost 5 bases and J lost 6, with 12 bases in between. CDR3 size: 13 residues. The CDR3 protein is CASSPGADDTQYF. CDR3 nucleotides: TGCGCCAGCAGTCCAGGGGCGGATGATACGCAGTATTTT.

Here the CDR3 reads CASSRTESYEQYF. In DNA, the CDR3 is TGTGCCAGCAGTCGGACTGAAAGCTACGAGCAGTACTTC. The genes are TRBV2 and TRBJ2-7, with D perhaps TRBD2 (5 bases). CDR3 length: 13 amino acids. The V gene lost 5 bases and the J gene lost 3 bases, with 11 bases spanning the gap. In germline, CDR1 is SNHLY, CDR2 FYNNEI.

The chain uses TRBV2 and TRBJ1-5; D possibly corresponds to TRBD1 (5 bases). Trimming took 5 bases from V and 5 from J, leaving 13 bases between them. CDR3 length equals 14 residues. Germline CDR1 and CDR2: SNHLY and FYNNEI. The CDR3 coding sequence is TGTGCCAGCAGTCCTGACAGAGACTATCAGCCCCAGCATTTT. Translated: CASSPDRDYQPQHF. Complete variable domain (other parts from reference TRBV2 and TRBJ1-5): EPEVTQTPSHQVTQMGQEVILRCVPISNHLYFYWYRQILGQKVEFLVSFYNNEISEKSEIFDDQFSVERPDGSNFTLKIRSTKLEDSAMYFCASSPDRDYQPQHFGDGTRLSIL.

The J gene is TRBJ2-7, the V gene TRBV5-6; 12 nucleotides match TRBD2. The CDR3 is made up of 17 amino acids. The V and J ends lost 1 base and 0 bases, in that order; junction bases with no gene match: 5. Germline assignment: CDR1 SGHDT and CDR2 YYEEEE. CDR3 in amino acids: CASSLPSGGGSSYEQYF. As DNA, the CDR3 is TGTGCCAGCAGCTTGCCTAGCGGGGGGGGTAGCTCCTACGAGCAGTACTTC.

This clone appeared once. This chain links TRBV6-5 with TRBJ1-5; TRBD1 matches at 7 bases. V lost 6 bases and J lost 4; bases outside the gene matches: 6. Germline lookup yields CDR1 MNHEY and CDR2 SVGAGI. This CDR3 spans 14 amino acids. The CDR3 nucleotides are TGTGCCAGCAGCCGACAGGGATGGAATCAGCCCCAGCATTTT. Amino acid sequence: CASSRQGWNQPQHF.

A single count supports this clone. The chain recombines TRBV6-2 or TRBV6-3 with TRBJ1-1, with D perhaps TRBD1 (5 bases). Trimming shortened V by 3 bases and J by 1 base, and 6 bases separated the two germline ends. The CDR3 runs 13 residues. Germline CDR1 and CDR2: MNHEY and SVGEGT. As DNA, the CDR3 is TGTGCCAGCAGTTATCAGGGGAACACTGAAGCTTTCTTT. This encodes CASSYQGNTEAFF.

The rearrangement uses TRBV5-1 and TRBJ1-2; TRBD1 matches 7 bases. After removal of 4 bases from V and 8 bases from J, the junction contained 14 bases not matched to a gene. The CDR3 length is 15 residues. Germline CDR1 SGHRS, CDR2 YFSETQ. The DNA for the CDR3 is TGCGCCAGCAGCCAAGGGACAGCCGTTGCTGGGGGCTACACCTTC. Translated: CASSQGTAVAGGYTF.

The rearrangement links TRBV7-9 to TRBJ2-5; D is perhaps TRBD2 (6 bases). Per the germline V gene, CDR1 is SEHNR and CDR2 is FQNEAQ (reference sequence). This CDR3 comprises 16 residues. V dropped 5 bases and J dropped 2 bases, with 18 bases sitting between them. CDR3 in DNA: TGTGCCAGCAGCCGCCCGGGCGGGGCCTGGCAAGAGACCCAGTACTTC. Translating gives CASSRPGGAWQETQYF.

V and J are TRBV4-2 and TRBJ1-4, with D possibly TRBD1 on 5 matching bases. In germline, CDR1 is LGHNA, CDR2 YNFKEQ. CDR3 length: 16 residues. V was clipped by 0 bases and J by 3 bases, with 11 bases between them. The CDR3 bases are TGTGCCAGCAGCCAAGATAAAGGGGTATCTAATGAAAAACTGTTTTTT. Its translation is CASSQDKGVSNEKLFF.

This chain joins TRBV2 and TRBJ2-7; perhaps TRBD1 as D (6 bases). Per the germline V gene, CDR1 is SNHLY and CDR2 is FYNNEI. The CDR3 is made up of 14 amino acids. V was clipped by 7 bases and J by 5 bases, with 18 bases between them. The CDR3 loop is CASIGGPLAHEQYF. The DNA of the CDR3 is TGTGCCAGCATTGGGGGCCCTCTCGCCCACGAGCAGTACTTC.

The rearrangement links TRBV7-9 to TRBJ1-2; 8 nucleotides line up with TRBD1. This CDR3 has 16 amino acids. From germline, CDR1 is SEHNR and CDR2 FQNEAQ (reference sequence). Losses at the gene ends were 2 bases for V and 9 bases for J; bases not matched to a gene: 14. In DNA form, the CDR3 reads TGTGCCAGCAGCTTAAGGGACAGGAACGATCAACAACGCTACACCTTC. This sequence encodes CASSLRDRNDQQRYTF.

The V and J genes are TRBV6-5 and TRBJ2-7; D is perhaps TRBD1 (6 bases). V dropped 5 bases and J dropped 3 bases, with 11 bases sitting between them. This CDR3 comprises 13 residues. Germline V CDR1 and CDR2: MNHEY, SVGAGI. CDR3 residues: CASSRQGFYEQYF. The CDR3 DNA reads TGTGCCAGCAGTCGTCAGGGGTTCTACGAGCAGTACTTC.

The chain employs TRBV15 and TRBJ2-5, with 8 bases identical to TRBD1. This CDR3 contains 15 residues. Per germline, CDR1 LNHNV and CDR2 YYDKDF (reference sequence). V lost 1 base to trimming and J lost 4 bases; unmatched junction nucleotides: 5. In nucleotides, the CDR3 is TGTGCCACCAGCAGAGCGGACAGGGACGCAGAGACCCAGTACTTC. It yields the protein CATSRADRDAETQYF. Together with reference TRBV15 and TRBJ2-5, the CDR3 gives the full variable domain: DAMVIQNPRYQVTQFGKPVTLSCSQTLNHNVMYWYQQKSSQAPKLLFHYYDKDFNNEADTPDNFQSRRPNTSFCFLDIRSPGLGDTAMYLCATSRADRDAETQYFGPGTRLLVL.